These 17 T cell receptor beta chains were all obtained from the same sample, sequenced in a study of T cell repertoires in cytomegalovirus infection. Using its own MiXCR run on the reads, TCRdb lists one record per CDR3 protein. The table lists about 490,000 distinct CDR3 sequences, 11% of them singletons. Source material: PBMCs. All receptors come from a human donor in good health (CMV status not recorded). Some clones in this sample may be carry-over from other donors' samples.

This clonotype was detected only a few times. In DNA form, the CDR3 reads TGCGCCAGCAGCGCCGAGGGCCGCCGCGAAGCTTTCTTT. Protein: CASSAEGRREAFF. The chain has TRBV5-1 and TRBJ1-1; D ambiguous. The V gene lost 4 bases and the J gene lost 8 bases, with 15 bases spanning the gap. CDR3 length: 13 residues. The germline gives CDR1 SGHRS, CDR2 YFSETQ.

This clonotype showed up many times. V and J are TRBV7-3 and TRBJ2-5; TRBD2 matches at 9 bases. The V gene's germline CDR1 is SGHTA and CDR2 FQGTGA. The CDR3 length is 18 residues. J lost 2 bases, V lost 3 bases, and 13 bases had no gene match. CDR3 loop: CASSFSGSGTLYQETQYF. CDR3 DNA: TGTGCCAGCAGCTTTAGCGGGAGCGGTACTTTATATCAAGAGACCCAGTACTTC.

This clonotype was seen repeatedly, ten times or more. This rearrangement joins TRBV7-2 to TRBJ2-7, with D tentatively TRBD2 (6 bases). Germline assignment: CDR1 SGHTA and CDR2 FQGNSA. CDR3 length: 14 amino acids. The V and J ends lost 2 bases and 4 bases respectively, with 12 bases between them. This CDR3 reads CASSLSGVAYEQYF. For the CDR3, the DNA is TGTGCCAGCAGCTTATCGGGAGTGGCGTACGAGCAGTACTTC.

The sample holds many counts of this clonotype. The junction does not match germline at one end; this may be a read error. The V gene is TRBV6-6, the J gene TRBJ1-5, with 12 bases aligning to TRBD1. CDR1 and CDR2 (germline): MNHNY, SVGAGI (reference sequence). The CDR3 length is 20 residues. Here the CDR3 DNA reads TGTGCCAGCACTTACCCCACGGGACAGGGGGCAATCAATAGCAATCAGCCCCAGCATTTT. Translating it yields CASTYPTGQGAINSNQPQHF.

This clonotype was observed a handful of times. The genes are TRBV5-1 and TRBJ1-2; D gene ambiguous. Germline assignment: CDR1 SGHRS and CDR2 YFSETQ. Trimming left V 2 bases short and J 6 bases short, with 8 bases between. CDR3 length: 12 amino acids. The CDR3 DNA follows: TGCGCCAGCAGCTTAGGACGGAATGGCTACACCTTC. It yields the protein CASSLGRNGYTF.

Many counts were recorded for this clonotype. The genes are TRBV11-2 and TRBJ2-4; D ambiguous. V was cut by 5 bases and J by 0 bases, with 8 bases left in between. From germline, CDR1 is SGHAT and CDR2 FQNNGV. This CDR3 spans 14 amino acids. The CDR3, as DNA: TGTGCCAGCAGCCTCTTATTAGCCAAAAACATTCAGTACTTC. This codes for CASSLLLAKNIQYF. The variable domain in full, with the rest retrieved from reference TRBV11-2 and TRBJ2-4, is EAGVAQSPRYKIIEKRQSVAFWCNPISGHATLYWYQQILGQGPKLLIQFQNNGVVDDSQLPKDRFSAERLKGVDSTLKIQPAKLEDSAVYLCASSLLLAKNIQYFGAGTRLSVL.

This clonotype was counted at least ten times. This chain uses TRBV11-2 with TRBJ2-2, with D unclear. Per germline, CDR1 SGHAT and CDR2 FQNNGV. The CDR3 extends over 16 amino acids. Between the trimmed V and J ends, which lost 2 bases and 0 bases, there was a span of 10 bases. The CDR3 DNA sequence: TGTGCCAGCAGCTTATATGGCCACCCGAACACCGGGGAGCTGTTTTTT. Residues: CASSLYGHPNTGELFF.

This clonotype was seen many times. V is TRBV11-1 and J is TRBJ2-5, with 12 nucleotides matching TRBD2. V trimming: 5 bases; J trimming: 5 bases; junction bases outside the gene matches: 9. This CDR3 is built from 16 residues. Germline assignment: CDR1 SGHAT and CDR2 FQDESV (reference sequence). Written as DNA, the CDR3 is TGTGCCAGCAGCCCCCGGACTAGCGGGATCGAGGAGACCCAGTACTTC. Its protein is CASSPRTSGIEETQYF.

The CDR3 sequence is CSARERRTTSGKADTQYF. The CDR3 region has the DNA TGCAGTGCTAGGGAGAGAAGAACGACTAGCGGGAAGGCAGATACGCAGTATTTT. The gene calls are TRBV20-1 and TRBJ2-3; 11 bases are shared with TRBD2. The CDR3 length is 18 residues. Germline CDR1 DFQATT, CDR2 SNEGSKA (reference sequence). The V gene end was trimmed by 3 bases and the J gene end by 4 bases; junction bases not matched to a gene: 15.

The chain joins TRBV29-1 to TRBJ1-2; tentative D call: TRBD1 (5 bases). Germline CDR1 and CDR2: SQVTM and ANQGSEA. Trimming took 3 bases from V and 2 from J, leaving 16 bases between them. The CDR3 extends over 15 amino acids. Here the CDR3 reads CSVDSLTAENYGYTF. CDR3 sequence (DNA): TGCAGCGTTGACAGCTTGACAGCTGAGAACTATGGCTACACCTTC.

This clonotype has at least ten counts. The chain couples TRBV2 to TRBJ2-2, with 9 bases matching TRBD1. The germline gives CDR1 SNHLY, CDR2 FYNNEI. V lost 6 bases to trimming and J lost 1 base; unmatched junction nucleotides: 6. The CDR3 has 16 residues. The CDR3: CASSPRQGGNTGELFF. The CDR3 DNA follows: TGTGCCAGCAGCCCCAGACAGGGGGGGAACACCGGGGAGCTGTTTTTT. The whole variable domain, filled in from reference TRBV2 and TRBJ2-2, reads EPEVTQTPSHQVTQMGQEVILRCVPISNHLYFYWYRQILGQKVEFLVSFYNNEISEKSEIFDDQFSVERPDGSNFTLKIRSTKLEDSAMYFCASSPRQGGNTGELFFGEGSRLTVL.

Regarding this clonotype: A much larger clone differs by one base, so this may be a read error. This chain joins TRBV28 and TRBJ2-1; D might be TRBD1 (6 bases). This CDR3 region has 14 residues. Germline CDR1 and CDR2: MDHEN and SYDVKM. V was clipped by 8 bases and J by 3 bases, with 14 bases between them. The CDR3 nucleotides read TGTGCCAGCTTACAGGGAAAGTTCTACAATGAGCAGTTCTTC. This gives the protein CASLQGKFYNEQFF.

At least ten counts were recorded for this clonotype. This chain joins TRBV7-2 and TRBJ2-7; tentatively, D is TRBD2 (6 bases). The germline V gene encodes CDR1 SGHTA and CDR2 FQGNSA. V was shortened by 4 bases and J by 0 bases, with 13 bases between the two germline ends. The CDR3 consists of 15 residues. The CDR3 loop reads CASSWASVSSYEQYF. The CDR3 nucleotides read TGTGCCAGCAGCTGGGCTAGCGTCAGCTCCTACGAGCAGTACTTC.

This clonotype was recorded at least ten times. The chain carries TRBV20-1 and TRBJ1-1; TRBD1 matches 9 bases. J lost 2 bases, V lost 5 bases, and 3 bases had no gene match. Germline CDR1 is DFQATT and CDR2 is SNEGSKA (reference sequence). This CDR3 is 13 amino acids long. The CDR3 reads CSAEDRGNTEAFF. The CDR3 DNA reads as TGCAGTGCTGAGGACAGGGGAAACACTGAAGCTTTCTTT.

This clonotype was seen a single time. Relative to the germline gene, one junction end is altered; a read error may explain this. The V gene is TRBV3-1, the J gene TRBJ2-5, with a weak D call TRBD2 (5 bases). Per germline, CDR1 LGHDT and CDR2 YNNKEL (reference sequence). The CDR3 extends over 14 amino acids. Written as DNA, the CDR3 is TGTGCCAGCAGCCAAGGGGGAGTTGGGGAGACCCAGGACTTC. Translated: CASSQGGVGETQDF.

V is TRBV6-1 and J is TRBJ2-1, with D possibly being TRBD2 (5 bases). Deletions cut 1 base from V and 9 bases from J, with 19 bases between. CDR1 is MNHNS and CDR2 is SASEGT in the germline V gene. The CDR3 length is 16 residues. The CDR3 reads CASSEEGLARPAEQFF. The CDR3 coding sequence is TGTGCCAGCAGTGAAGAAGGGCTAGCCCGCCCTGCTGAGCAGTTCTTC.

The sample holds many counts of this clonotype. This chain connects TRBV7-8 to TRBJ1-5, with D hard to call. The CDR3 length is 13 residues. CDR1 is SGHVS, CDR2 FQNEAQ, per germline. Trimming took 3 bases from V and 1 from J, leaving 4 bases between them. DNA for the CDR3: TGTGCCAGCAGCTTTAACAGCAATCAGCCCCAGCATTTT. This sequence encodes CASSFNSNQPQHF.